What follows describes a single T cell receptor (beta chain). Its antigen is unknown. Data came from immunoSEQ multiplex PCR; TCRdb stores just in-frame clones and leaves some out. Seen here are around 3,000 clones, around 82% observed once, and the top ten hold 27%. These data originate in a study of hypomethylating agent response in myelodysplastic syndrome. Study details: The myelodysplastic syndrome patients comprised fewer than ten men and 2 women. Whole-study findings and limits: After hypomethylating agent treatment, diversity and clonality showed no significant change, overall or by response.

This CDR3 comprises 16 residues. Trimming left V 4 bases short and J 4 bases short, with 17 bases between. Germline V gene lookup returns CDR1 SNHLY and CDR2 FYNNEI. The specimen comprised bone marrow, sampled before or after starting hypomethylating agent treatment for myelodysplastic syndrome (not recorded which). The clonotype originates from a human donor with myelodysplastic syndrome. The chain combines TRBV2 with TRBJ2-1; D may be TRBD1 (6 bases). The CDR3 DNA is TGTGCCAGCAGTGCCCCACAGGGAACTACTTACAATGAGCAGTTCTTC. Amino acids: CASSAPQGTTYNEQFF.